These 3 T cell receptor beta chains were sequenced from one sample in a study of T cell responses to AZD1222 COVID-19 vaccine. Method: immunoSEQ multiplex PCR; TCRdb's copy keeps in-frame clones and lacks some. The sample yields 140,000 to 150,000 clones, 93% seen once. Material: peripheral blood, obtained on day 0 of AZD1222 vaccination. These receptors were collected from an adult in good health.

This chain joins TRBV4-1 and TRBJ1-6, with D possibly TRBD1 on 5 matching bases. The CDR3 contains 18 residues. Trimming cost V 4 bases and J 0 bases, with 16 bases left between them. The germline V gene encodes CDR1 MGHRA and CDR2 YSYEKL. CDR3 coding DNA: TGCGCCAGCAGCCCCCGTGGACGGGGGATCTCCTATAATTCACCCCTCCACTTT. Translating gives CASSPRGRGISYNSPLHF.

CDR3 DNA: TGTGCCAGCAGCCCACTTGGGGTTTGGACTGAAGCTTTCTTT. Protein product: CASSPLGVWTEAFF. The chain combines TRBV28 with TRBJ1-1; D gene uncertain. V was clipped by 6 bases and J by 5 bases, with 16 bases between them. Germline V gives CDR1 MDHEN, CDR2 SYDVKM. The CDR3 length is 14 residues.

The gene calls are TRBV18 and TRBJ2-3; D may match TRBD1 or TRBD2 (5 bases each). The CDR3 sequence is 14 residues long. V lost 2 bases, J lost 6 bases, and 12 bases lay in between. The V gene's germline CDR1 is KGHSH and CDR2 LQKENI. CDR3 in DNA: TGTGCCAGCTCACCAGGGACGGAAGGGGATACGCAGTATTTT. Its protein is CASSPGTEGDTQYF.